The 10 T cell receptor beta chains given below trace back to one sample, sequenced in a study of Ad26.COV2.S vaccination and SARS-CoV-2 variants. The treatment is: some 20 received Ad26.COV2.S at low or high dose, single or two shots; 5 received placebo; per-sample allocation not given. Specimen acquisition occurred on day 63 following the initial vaccine or placebo injection. Only in-frame clones appear in the TCRdb table, and some are missing; sequencing was by immunoSEQ multiplex PCR. The table lists about 350,000 clones, approximately 85% of them singletons, with around 3% in the top ten. Sample: peripheral blood, taken in a trial of Ad26.COV2.S vaccine versus placebo. The receptors here all came from a person aged 18-65 years who received the Ad26.COV2.S COVID-19 vaccine or a placebo.

This chain connects TRBV5-1 to TRBJ2-5, with 8 positions matching TRBD2. The CDR3 is made up of 16 amino acids. Germline-derived CDR1 and CDR2 are SGHRS and YFSETQ. V dropped 3 bases and J dropped 2; count of bases not matched to a gene: 9. CDR3 in amino acids: CASSSLPAGEQETQYF. DNA of the CDR3: TGCGCCAGCAGCTCCCTCCCAGCGGGGGAGCAAGAGACCCAGTACTTC.

This rearrangement joins TRBV5-4 to TRBJ2-5; 8 bases align to TRBD1. The CDR3 is made up of 14 amino acids. J lost 4 bases, V lost 1 base, and 3 bases had no gene match. Germline V gene data show CDR1 as SGHNT and CDR2 as YYREEE (reference sequence). The CDR3 spells CASSLRTGRETQYF. In DNA form, the CDR3 reads TGTGCCAGCAGCTTGAGGACAGGGAGAGAGACCCAGTACTTC.

The chain links TRBV5-1 to TRBJ2-1; maybe TRBD1 (6 bases). With 1 base removed from V and 3 bases from J, the gap between germline ends came to 8 bases. The V gene's germline CDR1 is SGHRS and CDR2 YFSETQ. The CDR3 runs 14 residues. This CDR3 reads CASSLNRDYNEQFF. The CDR3 DNA follows: TGCGCCAGCAGCTTGAACAGGGACTACAATGAGCAGTTCTTC.

The genes are TRBV19 and TRBJ2-1; maybe TRBD2 (6 bases). V was pared by 7 bases and J by 8 bases, with 15 bases between. The germline V gene has CDR1 LNHDA and CDR2 SQIVND (reference sequence). The CDR3 has 13 residues. CDR3 DNA sequence: TGTGCCAGTAAATGGCGGGGTTGGGATGAGCAGTTCTTC. This translates into CASKWRGWDEQFF.

The rearrangement links TRBV10-2 to TRBJ2-3; D unresolved. Germline V gene lookup returns CDR1 WSHSY and CDR2 SAAADI. CDR3 length: 14 residues. V was pared by 0 bases and J by 3 bases, with 7 bases between. CDR3 amino acids: CASSESRRTDTQYF. CDR3 nucleotides: TGCGCCAGCAGTGAGTCCCGTAGGACAGATACGCAGTATTTT.

The gene calls are TRBV7-2 and TRBJ2-5; the match to TRBD2 covers 10 bases. The CDR3 is made up of 16 amino acids. Germline trimming cut 0 bases from V and 4 bases from J; bases unmatched to any gene: 5. Germline CDR1 SGHTA, CDR2 FQGNSA. The CDR3 DNA follows: TGTGCCAGCAGCTTAGCAGGGACTAGCGTTGGAGAGACCCAGTACTTC. Translated, it gives CASSLAGTSVGETQYF. Full variable domain (outside the CDR3, taken from reference TRBV7-2 and TRBJ2-5): GAGVSQSPSNKVTEKGKDVELRCDPISGHTALYWYRQSLGQGLEFLIYFQGNSAPDKSGLPSDRFSAERTGGSVSTLTIQRTQQEDSAVYLCASSLAGTSVGETQYFGPGTRLLVL.

The chain links TRBV7-9 to TRBJ1-6; D might be TRBD1 (5 bases). CDR3 size: 14 residues. Germline V gene data show CDR1 as SEHNR and CDR2 as FQNEAQ (reference sequence). Deletions cut 1 base from V and 9 bases from J, with 10 bases between. CDR3: CASSLDSGRSPLHF. The CDR3 coding sequence is TGTGCCAGCAGCTTAGACTCAGGGCGTTCACCCCTCCACTTT.

The genes are TRBV7-2 and TRBJ2-4; 9 bases align to TRBD1. CDR1 and CDR2 (germline): SGHTA, FQGNSA. Trimming took 5 bases from V and 4 from J; bases not matched to a gene: 3. The CDR3 is 14 residues long. The CDR3 here is CASSADRGKNIQYF. CDR3 nucleotides: TGTGCCAGCAGCGCCGACAGGGGGAAAAACATTCAGTACTTC. The variable domain in full, with the rest retrieved from reference TRBV7-2 and TRBJ2-4, is GAGVSQSPSNKVTEKGKDVELRCDPISGHTALYWYRQSLGQGLEFLIYFQGNSAPDKSGLPSDRFSAERTGGSVSTLTIQRTQQEDSAVYLCASSADRGKNIQYFGAGTRLSVL.

This chain joins TRBV3-1 (or the pseudogene TRBV3-2) and TRBJ2-2; TRBD2 is a possible D gene (6 bases). V gave up 5 bases and J gave up 7 bases, with 14 bases separating them. Germline CDR1 reads LGHDT; CDR2 reads YNNKEL (reference sequence). CDR3 length equals 14 residues. Here the CDR3 reads CASSLVGGSGELFF. CDR3 nucleotides: TGTGCCAGCAGCTTGGTGGGGGGTAGCGGGGAGCTGTTTTTT.

The V and J genes are TRBV19 and TRBJ1-1; D is unresolved. The CDR3 is made up of 15 amino acids. V shed 1 base and J shed 4 bases, with 13 bases lying between them. Germline CDR1 is LNHDA and CDR2 is SQIVND (reference sequence). CDR3 region: CASSIVGGLGTEAFF. The CDR3, as DNA: TGTGCCAGTAGTATAGTAGGAGGGTTGGGCACTGAAGCTTTCTTT. Supplemented by reference TRBV19 and TRBJ1-1, the full variable domain reads DGGITQSPKYLFRKEGQNVTLSCEQNLNHDAMYWYRQDPGQGLRLIYYSQIVNDFQKGDIAEGYSVSREKKESFPLTVTSAQKNPTAFYLCASSIVGGLGTEAFFGQGTRLTVV.